This paragraph reports one T cell receptor (beta chain). No antigen is known for it. Base quality data are lacking; no much larger clone is found one base away. This record belongs to a study of T cell repertoires in cytomegalovirus infection (dated by TCRdb to about 2019). Study-wide context: The peptide stimulations were aimed at well-studied HLA-B-restricted epitopes as well as recently identified HLA-C-restricted CMV epitopes, whose presentation resists viral immunomodulation. Because public TCR beta signatures pointed to carriage of CMV infection together with the matching HLA type, the HLA type of each donor mattered for the analysis. General study outcomes and caveats: The ex vivo response was dominated by HLA-C-restricted CMV-specific TCR beta clonotypes, and the single most frequent clonotype in two of eight donors was supplied by these HLA-C-restricted clonotypes. In both this cohort and an independent cohort of several hundred donors, the cumulative frequency of public TCR beta family members distinguished carriers of CMV infection plus the relevant HLA type.

This specimen's treatment or condition label, interpreted: in vitro stimulation with specific CMV peptide epitopes to enrich CMV-specific T cells. Sequencing was carried out with an Illumina HiSeq 1500. TCRdb reprocessing: public reads trimmed at Q25 with fastp, clones called with MiXCR, in-frame beta chains kept. Rows with a matching CDR3 protein are joined into one entry that keeps the most common DNA and genes. The sample table shows about 570,000 distinct CDR3 sequences, and 40% are seen once. Around 50% of the sample is held by the ten biggest clonotypes. CDR1 and CDR2 are drawn from the germline V gene: SGHTA, FQGNSA. From cysteine to phenylalanine, the CDR3 is 16 amino acids long. The read is trimmed to its CDR3 DNA, 48 bases read in frame from base 1. Trimming accounts for 8 bases at V and 5 bases at J, while the number of junction bases matched to no gene is 11.

The material was cultured PBMCs, obtained from culture after CMV antigen stimulation. The TCR was taken from a human donor in good health (CMV status not recorded). Some clones in this sample may be carry-over from other donors' samples. Here the chain combines TRBV7-2 and TRBJ2-2; 10 of the junction bases match TRBD2. The CDR3 protein: CASCKRGGRETGELFF. The sequence in DNA is TGTGCCAGCTGTAAGCGGGGGGGCCGGGAGACCGGGGAGCTGTTTTTT.